This T cell receptor beta chain was sequenced for a study of T-cell memory formation after mild COVID-19. Of note for this clonotype: Its antigen remains unknown.

The CDR3 is 12 residues long. Germline CDR1 MDHEN, CDR2 SYDVKM. The V gene lost 6 bases and the J gene lost 2 bases, with 6 bases spanning the gap. TCR alpha and TCR beta cDNA libraries with sample barcodes and UMIs came from 5'RACE using constant-segment primers. TCRdb re-derived calls from the 5' RACE reads in MiXCR, one entry per CDR3 protein. This sample has some 250,000 distinct CDR3 sequences, with under 20% found just once. Whole-study findings and limits: Clones contracting over day 15 to 85 were CD4/CD8 balanced, with later expanders leaning CD4+.

What was sequenced was PBMCs or a T cell subset sorted from them (not recorded which). The chain recombines TRBV28 with TRBJ2-3; D not resolved. The receptor was derived from a man between 18 and 29 years old who had mild COVID-19 (a few samples of this study predate the infection). Cell type and time point are not known. The CDR3 DNA is TGTGCCAGCAGCGCCTTCACAGATACGCAGTATTTT. Amino acids: CASSAFTDTQYF.